The table lists the clone carrying this T cell receptor beta chain with a few counts. Its antigen remains unidentified. The record originates from a study of T cells in narcolepsy. The wider study: Healthy controls were enrolled alongside patients with narcolepsy type 1 or type 2.

The data were produced by immunoSEQ multiplex PCR, yet TCRdb's version contains in-frame clones alone and is incomplete. Of over 40,000 clones listed, about 87% are singletons. Study findings and constraints: Blood of same and different patients, but not healthy controls, reportedly held recurring autoreactive clonotypes.

The V gene's germline CDR1 is SGHNT and CDR2 YENEEA. The length of the CDR3 is 14 residues. Trimming cost V 5 bases and J 6 bases; bases outside gene matches: 7. The material sequenced was CD45RA- memory CD4+ T cells from PBMCs. This receptor was taken from a human donor with narcolepsy. The chain recombines TRBV11-3 with TRBJ1-5, with 7 bases lining up with TRBD1. The CDR3 reads CASSSYQGVQPQHF. The CDR3 DNA reads TGTGCCAGCAGCAGTTATCAGGGGGTTCAGCCCCAGCATTTT.